This T cell receptor (beta chain) was recovered during a study of T cell repertoires in cytomegalovirus infection. The CDR3 extends over 14 amino acids. CDR1 and CDR2 from the germline V gene are MGHDK and SYGVNS. Trimming pared 1 base from V and 13 bases from J, leaving 17 bases between. Comments on this clonotype: The antigen is undetermined.

TCRdb reprocessed the reads with MiXCR, giving one entry per CDR3 protein. Of about 55,000 distinct CDR3 sequences in the sample, roughly a fifth were seen once. This TCR was recovered from a human donor in good health (CMV status not recorded). Some clones in this sample may be carry-over from other donors' samples. Sequencing used CD8+ T cells from cultured PBMCs, obtained from culture after CMV antigen stimulation. The chain recombines TRBV25-1 with TRBJ2-1, with D possibly called TRBD1 or TRBD2 (5 bases each). As DNA, the CDR3 is TGTGCCAGCAGTGAATTAGGGGCAGGGAGAGACCAGTTCTTC. This codes for CASSELGAGRDQFF.